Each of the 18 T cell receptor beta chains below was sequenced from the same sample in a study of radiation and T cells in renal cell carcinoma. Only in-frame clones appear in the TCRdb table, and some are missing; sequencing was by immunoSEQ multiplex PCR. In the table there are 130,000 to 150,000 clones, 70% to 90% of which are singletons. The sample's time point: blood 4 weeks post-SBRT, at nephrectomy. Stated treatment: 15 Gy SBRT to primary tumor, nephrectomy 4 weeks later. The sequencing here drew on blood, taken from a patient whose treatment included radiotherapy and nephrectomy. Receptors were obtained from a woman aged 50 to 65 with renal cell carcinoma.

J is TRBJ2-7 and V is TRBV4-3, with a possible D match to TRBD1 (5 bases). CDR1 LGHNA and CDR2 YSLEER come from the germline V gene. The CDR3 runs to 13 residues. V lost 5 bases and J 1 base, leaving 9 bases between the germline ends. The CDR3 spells CASSTSGSYEQYF. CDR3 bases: TGCGCCAGCAGCACGTCAGGGTCCTACGAGCAGTACTTC.

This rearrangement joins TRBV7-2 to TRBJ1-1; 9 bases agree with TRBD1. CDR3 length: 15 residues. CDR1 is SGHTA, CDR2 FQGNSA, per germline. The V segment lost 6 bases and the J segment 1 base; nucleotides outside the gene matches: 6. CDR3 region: CASSSTGGRNTEAFF. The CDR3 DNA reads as TGTGCCAGCAGTTCTACAGGGGGCCGGAACACTGAAGCTTTCTTT.

CDR3 nucleotides: TGTGCCAGCAGCTTGGTAGGGGCTACGGGGGTGGGTGAGCAGTTCTTC. The encoded protein is CASSLVGATGVGEQFF. The chain is built from TRBV5-4 and TRBJ2-1; D perhaps matches TRBD2 (6 bases). CDR3 length: 16 amino acids. CDR1 and CDR2 (germline): SGHNT, YYREEE (reference sequence). The V and J ends lost 0 bases and 9 bases respectively, with 19 bases between them.

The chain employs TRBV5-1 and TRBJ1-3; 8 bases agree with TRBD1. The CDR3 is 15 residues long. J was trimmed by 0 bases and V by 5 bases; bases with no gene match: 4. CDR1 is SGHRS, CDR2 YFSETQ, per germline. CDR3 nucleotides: TGCGCCAGCAGTTTACAGGGGGACTCTGGAAACACCATATATTTT. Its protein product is CASSLQGDSGNTIYF. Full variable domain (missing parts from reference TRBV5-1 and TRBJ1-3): KAGVTQTPRYLIKTRGQQVTLSCSPISGHRSVSWYQQTPGQGLQFLFEYFSETQRNKGNFPGRFSGRQFSNSRSEMNVSTLELGDSALYLCASSLQGDSGNTIYFGEGSWLTVV.

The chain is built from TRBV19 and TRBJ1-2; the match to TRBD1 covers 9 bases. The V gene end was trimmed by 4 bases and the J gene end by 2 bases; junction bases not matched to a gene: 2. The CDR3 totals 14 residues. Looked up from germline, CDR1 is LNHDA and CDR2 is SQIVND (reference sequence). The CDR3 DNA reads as TGTGCCAGTAGTAAGACAGGGGGAAACTATGGCTACACCTTC. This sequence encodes CASSKTGGNYGYTF.

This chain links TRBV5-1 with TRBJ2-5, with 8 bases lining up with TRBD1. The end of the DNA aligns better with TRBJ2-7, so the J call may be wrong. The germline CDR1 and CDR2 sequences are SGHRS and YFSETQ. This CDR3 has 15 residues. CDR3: CASSLGTGLTYEQYF. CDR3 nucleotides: TGCGCCAGCAGCTTAGGGACAGGATTAACCTACGAGCAGTACTTC.

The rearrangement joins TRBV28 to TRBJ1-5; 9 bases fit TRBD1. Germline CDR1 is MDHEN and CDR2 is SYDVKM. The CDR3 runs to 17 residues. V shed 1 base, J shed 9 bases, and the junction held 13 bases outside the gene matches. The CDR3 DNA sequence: TGTGCCAGCAGTTTATCCGGGACAGGGACCCTTTCTCGGCCCCAGCATTTT. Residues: CASSLSGTGTLSRPQHF.

For the CDR3, the DNA is TGTGCCAGCAGTATTACGGCTAGCACAGATACGCAGTATTTT. The encoded protein is CASSITASTDTQYF. J is TRBJ2-3 and V is TRBV6-4; D gene unclear. The CDR3 loop spans 14 amino acids. Trimming left V 5 bases short and J 0 bases short, with 9 bases between. CDR1 MRHNA and CDR2 SNTAGT come from the germline V gene.

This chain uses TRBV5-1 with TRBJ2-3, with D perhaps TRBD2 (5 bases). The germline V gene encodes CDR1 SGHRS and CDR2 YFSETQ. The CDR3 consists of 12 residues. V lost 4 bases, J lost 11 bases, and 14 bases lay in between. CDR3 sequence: CASSLIDEGQYF. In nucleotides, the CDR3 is TGCGCCAGCAGCCTTATTGATGAGGGGCAGTATTTT.

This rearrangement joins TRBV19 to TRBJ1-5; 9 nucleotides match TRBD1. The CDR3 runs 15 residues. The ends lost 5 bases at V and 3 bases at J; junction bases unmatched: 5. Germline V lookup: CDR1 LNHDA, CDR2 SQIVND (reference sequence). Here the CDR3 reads CASSRQGENNQPQHF. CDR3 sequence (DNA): TGTGCCAGTAGTCGACAGGGGGAGAACAATCAGCCCCAGCATTTT. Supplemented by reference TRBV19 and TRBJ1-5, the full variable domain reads DGGITQSPKYLFRKEGQNVTLSCEQNLNHDAMYWYRQDPGQGLRLIYYSQIVNDFQKGDIAEGYSVSREKKESFPLTVTSAQKNPTAFYLCASSRQGENNQPQHFGDGTRLSIL.

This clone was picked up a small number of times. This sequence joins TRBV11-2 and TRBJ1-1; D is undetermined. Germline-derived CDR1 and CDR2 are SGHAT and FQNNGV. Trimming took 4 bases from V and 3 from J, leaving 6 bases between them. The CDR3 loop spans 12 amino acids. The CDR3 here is CASSSGDTEAFF. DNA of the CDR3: TGTGCCAGCAGCTCTGGGGACACTGAAGCTTTCTTT.

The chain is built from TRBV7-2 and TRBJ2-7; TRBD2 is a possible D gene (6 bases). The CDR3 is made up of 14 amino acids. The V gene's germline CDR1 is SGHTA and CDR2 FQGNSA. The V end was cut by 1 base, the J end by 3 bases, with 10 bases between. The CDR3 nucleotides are TGTGCCAGCAGCTTAGTGGGCGGGAACTACGAGCAGTACTTC. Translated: CASSLVGGNYEQYF.

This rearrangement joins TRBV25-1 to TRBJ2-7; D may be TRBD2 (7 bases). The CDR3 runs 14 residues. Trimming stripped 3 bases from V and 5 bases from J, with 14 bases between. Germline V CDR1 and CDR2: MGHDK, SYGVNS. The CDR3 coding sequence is TGTGCCAGCAGTGATGGGGGGGCGTTGGACGAGCAGTACTTC. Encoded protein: CASSDGGALDEQYF.

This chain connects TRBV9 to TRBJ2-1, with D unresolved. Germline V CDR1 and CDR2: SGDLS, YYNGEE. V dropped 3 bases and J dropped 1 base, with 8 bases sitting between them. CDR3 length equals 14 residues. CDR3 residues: CASSDMASYNEQFF. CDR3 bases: TGTGCCAGCAGCGACATGGCGTCCTACAATGAGCAGTTCTTC.

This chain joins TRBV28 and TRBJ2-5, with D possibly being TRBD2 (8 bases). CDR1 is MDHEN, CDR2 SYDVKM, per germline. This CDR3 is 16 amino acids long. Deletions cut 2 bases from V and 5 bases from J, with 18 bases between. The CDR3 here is CASSLQGGLGVETQYF. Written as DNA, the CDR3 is TGTGCCAGCAGTTTACAGGGGGGACTAGGTGTGGAGACCCAGTACTTC.

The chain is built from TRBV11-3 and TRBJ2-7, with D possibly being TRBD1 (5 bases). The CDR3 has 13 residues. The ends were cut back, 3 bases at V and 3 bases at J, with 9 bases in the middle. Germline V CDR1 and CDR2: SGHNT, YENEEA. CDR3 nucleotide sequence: TGTGCCAGCAGCTTGGCCAGGGACTACGAGCAGTACTTC. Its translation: CASSLARDYEQYF. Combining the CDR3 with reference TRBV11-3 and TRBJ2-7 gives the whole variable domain EAGVVQSPRYKIIEKKQPVAFWCNPISGHNTLYWYLQNLGQGPELLIRYENEEAVDDSQLPKDRFSAERLKGVDSTLKIQPAELGDSAVYLCASSLARDYEQYFGPGTRLTVT.

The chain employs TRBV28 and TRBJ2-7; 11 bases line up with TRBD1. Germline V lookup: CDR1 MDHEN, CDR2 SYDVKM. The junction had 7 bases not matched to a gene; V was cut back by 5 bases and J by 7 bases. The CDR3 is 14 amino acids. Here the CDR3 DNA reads TGTGCCAGCAGTCCCTCCGGGACAGGGGGTGAGCAGTACTTC. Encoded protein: CASSPSGTGGEQYF. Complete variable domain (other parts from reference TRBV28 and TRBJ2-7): DVKVTQSSRYLVKRTGEKVFLECVQDMDHENMFWYRQDPGLGLRLIYFSYDVKMKEKGDIPEGYSVSREKKERFSLILESASTNQTSMYLCASSPSGTGGEQYFGPGTRLTVT.

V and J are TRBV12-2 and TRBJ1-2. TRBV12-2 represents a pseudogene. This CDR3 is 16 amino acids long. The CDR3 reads CASRLAPDSCYCGYTF. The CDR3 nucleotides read TGTGCAAGTCGCTTAGCCCCGGACTCTTGCTATTGCGGCTACACCTTC.